This T cell receptor beta chain came from a study of human T cells and chemical hapten exposure. On the study more broadly: Small discrepancies in pooled library volume mainly accounted for the varying TCR yields per sample.

Study-level results: Expanded TCRs showed more large CDR3 clusters than pre-sensitization or healthy control sets.

The time point is: patch test 2, 6 weeks after DPC sensitization. Treatment meaning: therapeutic diphenylcyclopropenone sensitization with weekly scalp DPC. The study drew its donors from alopecia patients who were 18 to 70 years old and suitable for DPC. This clonotype was seen only a few times. Its antigen is not known. The CDR3 spans 14 residues. V lost 5 bases and J 2 bases, leaving 12 bases between the germline ends. MiXCR was run by TCRdb on the RACE reads, yielding one entry per CDR3 protein. The data show 350,000 to 400,000 distinct CDR3 sequences, with about 6.9% seen just once and 4.5% to 6% held by the top ten.

V usage is TRBV12-3 or TRBV12-4 and J usage is TRBJ1-1; D is possibly TRBD1 (6 bases). Sample: whole blood, taken in connection with sensitization to the hapten diphenylcyclopropenone (DPC). This TCR came from a woman aged 18-29 years with alopecia areata. Some clones in this sample may be carry-over from other donors' samples. CDR3 DNA sequence: TGTGCCAGCAGTAGGATCGGGACAAACACTGAAGCTTTCTTT. Protein product: CASSRIGTNTEAFF.